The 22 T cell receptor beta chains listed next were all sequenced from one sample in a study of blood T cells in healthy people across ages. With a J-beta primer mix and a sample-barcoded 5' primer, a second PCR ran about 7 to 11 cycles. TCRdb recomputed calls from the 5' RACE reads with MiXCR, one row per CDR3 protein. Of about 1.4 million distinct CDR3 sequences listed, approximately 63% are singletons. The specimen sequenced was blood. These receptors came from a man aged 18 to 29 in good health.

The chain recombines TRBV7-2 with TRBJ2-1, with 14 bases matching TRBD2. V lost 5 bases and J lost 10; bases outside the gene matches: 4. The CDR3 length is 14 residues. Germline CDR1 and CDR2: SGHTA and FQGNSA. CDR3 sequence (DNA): TGTGCCAGCAGCCCCCGGACTAGCGGGGGGGAGCAGTTCTTC. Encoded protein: CASSPRTSGGEQFF.

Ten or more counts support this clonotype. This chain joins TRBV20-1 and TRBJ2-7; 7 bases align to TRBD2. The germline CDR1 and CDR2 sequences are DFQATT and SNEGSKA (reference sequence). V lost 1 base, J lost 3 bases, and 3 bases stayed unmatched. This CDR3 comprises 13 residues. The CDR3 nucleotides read TGCAGTGCTAGAGCACAGCGGGACTACGAGCAGTACTTC. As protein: CSARAQRDYEQYF.

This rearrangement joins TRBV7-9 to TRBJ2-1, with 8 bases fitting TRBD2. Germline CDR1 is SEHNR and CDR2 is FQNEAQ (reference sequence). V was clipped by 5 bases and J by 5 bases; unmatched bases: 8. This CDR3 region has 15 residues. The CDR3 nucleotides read TGTGCCAGCAGCCCAAAAGCGGGGGCCAACAATGAGCAGTTCTTC. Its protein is CASSPKAGANNEQFF.

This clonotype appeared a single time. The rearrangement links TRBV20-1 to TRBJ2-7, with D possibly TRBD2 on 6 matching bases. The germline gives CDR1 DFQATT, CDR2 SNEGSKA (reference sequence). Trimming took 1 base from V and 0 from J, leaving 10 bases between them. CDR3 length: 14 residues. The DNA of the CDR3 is TGCAGTGCTAGAGGCCGGGACTTCTCCTACGAGCAGTACTTC. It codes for CSARGRDFSYEQYF.

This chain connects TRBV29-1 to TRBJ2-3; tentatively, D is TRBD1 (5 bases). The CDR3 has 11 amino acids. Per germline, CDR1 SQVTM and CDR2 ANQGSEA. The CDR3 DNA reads TGCAGTATGGGGCGGAGCGATACGCAGTATTTT. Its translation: CSMGRSDTQYF.

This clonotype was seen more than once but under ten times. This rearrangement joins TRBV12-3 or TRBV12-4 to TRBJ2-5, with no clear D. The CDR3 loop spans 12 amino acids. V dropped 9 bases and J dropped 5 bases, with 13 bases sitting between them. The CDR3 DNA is TGTGCCAGTCGGACGAGCAGGGAGACCCAGTACTTC. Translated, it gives CASRTSRETQYF.

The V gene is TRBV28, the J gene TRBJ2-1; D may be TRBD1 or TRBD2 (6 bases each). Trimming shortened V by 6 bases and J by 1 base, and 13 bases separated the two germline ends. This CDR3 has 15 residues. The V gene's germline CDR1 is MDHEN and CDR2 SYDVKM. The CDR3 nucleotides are TGTGCCAGCAGGGGGGGCGGAGGGTCCTACAATGAGCAGTTCTTC. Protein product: CASRGGGGSYNEQFF.

The CDR3: CASSEWGENYNEQFF. The CDR3 nucleotides are TGTGCCAGCAGTGAATGGGGGGAGAACTACAATGAGCAGTTCTTC. V usage is TRBV25-1 and J usage is TRBJ2-1; a weak D match, TRBD2 (6 bases). The germline CDR1 and CDR2 sequences are MGHDK and SYGVNS. This CDR3 is 15 amino acids long. V lost 1 base, J lost 3 bases, and 10 bases lay in between.

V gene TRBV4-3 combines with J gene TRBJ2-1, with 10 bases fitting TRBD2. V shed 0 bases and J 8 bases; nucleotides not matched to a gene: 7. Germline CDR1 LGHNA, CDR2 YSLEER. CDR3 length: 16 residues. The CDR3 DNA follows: TGCGCCAGCAGCCAAGACAGGCTAGCGGGGGAAGATGAGCAGTTCTTC. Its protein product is CASSQDRLAGEDEQFF.

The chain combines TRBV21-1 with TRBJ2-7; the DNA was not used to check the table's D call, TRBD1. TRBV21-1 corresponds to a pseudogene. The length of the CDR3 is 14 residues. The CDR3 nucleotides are TGTGCCAGCCCGGACAGGGCCAGCTCCTACGAGCAGTACTTC. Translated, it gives CASPDRASSYEQYF.

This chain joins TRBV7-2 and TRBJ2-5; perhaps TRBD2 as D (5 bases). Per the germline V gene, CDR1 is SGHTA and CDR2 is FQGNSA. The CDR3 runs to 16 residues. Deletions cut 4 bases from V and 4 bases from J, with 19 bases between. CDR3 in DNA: TGTGCCAGCAGCTCAAGCACGAACCGGGATTTAGAGACCCAGTACTTC. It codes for CASSSSTNRDLETQYF.

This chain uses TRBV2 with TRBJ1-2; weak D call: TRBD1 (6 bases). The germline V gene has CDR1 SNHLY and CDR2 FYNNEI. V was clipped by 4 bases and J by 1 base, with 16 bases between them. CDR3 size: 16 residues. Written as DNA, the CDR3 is TGTGCCAGCAGTGGCCCGAGGGGGGGAGATAACTATGGCTACACCTTC. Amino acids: CASSGPRGGDNYGYTF.

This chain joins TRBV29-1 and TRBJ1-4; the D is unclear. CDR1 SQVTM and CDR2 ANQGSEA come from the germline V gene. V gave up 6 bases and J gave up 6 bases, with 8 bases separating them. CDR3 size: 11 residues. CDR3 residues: CSVRKDEKLFF. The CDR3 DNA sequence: TGCAGCGTGAGGAAGGATGAAAAACTGTTTTTT. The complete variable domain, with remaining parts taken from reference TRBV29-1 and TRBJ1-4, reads SAVISQKPSRDICQRGTSLTIQCQVDSQVTMMFWYRQQPGQSLTLIATANQGSEATYESGFVIDKFPISRPNLTFSTLTVSNMSPEDSSIYLCSVRKDEKLFFGSGTQLSVL.

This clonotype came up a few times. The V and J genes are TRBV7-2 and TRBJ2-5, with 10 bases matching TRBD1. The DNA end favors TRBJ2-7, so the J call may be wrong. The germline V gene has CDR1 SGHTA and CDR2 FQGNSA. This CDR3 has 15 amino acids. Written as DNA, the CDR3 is TGTGCCAGCAGCTTCGTCGGGACAGGGGTTTACGAGCAGTACTTC. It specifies CASSFVGTGVYEQYF.

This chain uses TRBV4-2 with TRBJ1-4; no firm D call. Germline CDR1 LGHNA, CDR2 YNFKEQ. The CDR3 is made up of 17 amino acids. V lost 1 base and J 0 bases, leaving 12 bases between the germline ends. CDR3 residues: CASSQGLRETTNEKLFF. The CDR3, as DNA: TGTGCCAGCAGCCAAGGGTTAAGGGAGACAACTAATGAAAAACTGTTTTTT.

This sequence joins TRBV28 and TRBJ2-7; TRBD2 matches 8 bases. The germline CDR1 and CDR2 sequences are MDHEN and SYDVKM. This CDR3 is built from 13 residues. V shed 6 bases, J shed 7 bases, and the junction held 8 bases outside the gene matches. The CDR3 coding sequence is TGTGCCAGCAGAAGGACTAGCCACAATGAGCAGTACTTC. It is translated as CASRRTSHNEQYF.

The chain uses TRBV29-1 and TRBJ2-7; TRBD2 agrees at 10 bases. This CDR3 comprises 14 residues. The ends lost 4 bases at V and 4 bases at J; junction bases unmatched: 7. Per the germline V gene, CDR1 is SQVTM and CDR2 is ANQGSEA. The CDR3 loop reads CSVVGLAWGYEQYF. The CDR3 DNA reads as TGCAGCGTTGTGGGACTAGCGTGGGGGTACGAGCAGTACTTC.

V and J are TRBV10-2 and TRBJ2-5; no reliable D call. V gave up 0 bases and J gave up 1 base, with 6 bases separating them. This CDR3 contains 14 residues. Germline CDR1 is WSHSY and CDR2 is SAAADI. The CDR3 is CASSESVIQETQYF. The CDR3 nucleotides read TGCGCCAGCAGTGAGTCGGTAATCCAAGAGACCCAGTACTTC.

The CDR3 coding sequence is TGTGCCGGACGGGACGGGGTCTCTTCACCCCTCCACTTT. Its protein product is CAGRDGVSSPLHF. V is TRBV10-3 and J is TRBJ1-6, with a possible D match to TRBD1 (5 bases). The CDR3 is 13 residues long. Trimming removed 11 bases from V and 9 bases from J, with 17 bases in between. Germline assignment: CDR1 ENHRY and CDR2 SYGVKD.

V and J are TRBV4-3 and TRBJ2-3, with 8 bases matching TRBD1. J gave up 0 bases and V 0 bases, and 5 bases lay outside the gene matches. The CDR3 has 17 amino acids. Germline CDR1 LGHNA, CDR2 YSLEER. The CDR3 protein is CASSQDRQGASTDTQYF. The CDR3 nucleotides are TGCGCCAGCAGCCAAGATCGGCAGGGGGCAAGCACAGATACGCAGTATTTT.

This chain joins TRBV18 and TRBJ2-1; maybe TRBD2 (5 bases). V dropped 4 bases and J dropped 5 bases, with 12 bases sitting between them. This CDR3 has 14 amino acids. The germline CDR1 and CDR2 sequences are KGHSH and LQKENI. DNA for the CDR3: TGTGCCAGCTCACGTGTCGTTAGCGACAATGAGCAGTTCTTC. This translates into CASSRVVSDNEQFF.

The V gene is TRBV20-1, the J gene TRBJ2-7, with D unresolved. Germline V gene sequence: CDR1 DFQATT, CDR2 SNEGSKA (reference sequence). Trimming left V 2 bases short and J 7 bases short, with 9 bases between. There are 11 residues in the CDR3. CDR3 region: CSARKDGEQYF. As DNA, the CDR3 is TGCAGTGCTAGAAAAGACGGAGAGCAGTACTTC.